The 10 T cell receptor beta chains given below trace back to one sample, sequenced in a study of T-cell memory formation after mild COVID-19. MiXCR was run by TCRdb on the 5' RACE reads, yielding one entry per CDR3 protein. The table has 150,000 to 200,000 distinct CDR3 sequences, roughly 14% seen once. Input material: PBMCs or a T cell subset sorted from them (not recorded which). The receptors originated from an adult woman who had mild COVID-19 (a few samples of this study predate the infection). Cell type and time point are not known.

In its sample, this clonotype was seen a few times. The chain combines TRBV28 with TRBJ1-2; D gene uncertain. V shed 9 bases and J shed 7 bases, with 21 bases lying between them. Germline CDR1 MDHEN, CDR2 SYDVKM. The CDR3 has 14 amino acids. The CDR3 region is CASRTGLKFLGYTF. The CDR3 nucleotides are TGTGCCAGTCGAACGGGGTTGAAGTTTCTTGGCTACACCTTC.

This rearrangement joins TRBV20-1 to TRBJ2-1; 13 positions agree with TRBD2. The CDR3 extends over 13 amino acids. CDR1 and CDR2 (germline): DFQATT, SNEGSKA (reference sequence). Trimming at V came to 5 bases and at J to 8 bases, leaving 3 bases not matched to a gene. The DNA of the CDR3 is TGCAGTGCTCGGACTAGCGGGAGCTATGAGCAGTTCTTC. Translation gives CSARTSGSYEQFF.

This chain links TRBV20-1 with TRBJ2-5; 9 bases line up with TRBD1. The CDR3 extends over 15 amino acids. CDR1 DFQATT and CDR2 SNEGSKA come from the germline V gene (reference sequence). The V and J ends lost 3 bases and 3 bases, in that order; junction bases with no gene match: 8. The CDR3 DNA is TGCAGTGCTAGGGAATGGGGGACAGGGAAAGAGACCCAGTACTTC. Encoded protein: CSAREWGTGKETQYF.

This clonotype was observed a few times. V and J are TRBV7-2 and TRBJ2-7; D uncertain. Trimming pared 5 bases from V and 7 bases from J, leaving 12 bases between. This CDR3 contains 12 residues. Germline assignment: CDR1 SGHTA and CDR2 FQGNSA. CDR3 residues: CASSAVGWEQYF. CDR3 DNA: TGTGCCAGCAGCGCGGTGGGGTGGGAGCAGTACTTC.

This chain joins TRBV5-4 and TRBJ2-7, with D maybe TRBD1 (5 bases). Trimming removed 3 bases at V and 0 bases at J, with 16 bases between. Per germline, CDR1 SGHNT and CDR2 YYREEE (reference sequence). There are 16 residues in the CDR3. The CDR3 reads CASSWEGHKASYEQYF. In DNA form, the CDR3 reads TGTGCCAGCAGCTGGGAAGGACACAAAGCCTCCTACGAGCAGTACTTC.

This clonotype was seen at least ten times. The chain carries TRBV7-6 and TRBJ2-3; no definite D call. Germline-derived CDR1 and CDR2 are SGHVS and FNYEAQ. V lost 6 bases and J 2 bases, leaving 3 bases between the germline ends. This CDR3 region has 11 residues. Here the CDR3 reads CASSYTDTQYF. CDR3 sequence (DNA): TGTGCCAGCAGTTACACAGATACGCAGTATTTT.

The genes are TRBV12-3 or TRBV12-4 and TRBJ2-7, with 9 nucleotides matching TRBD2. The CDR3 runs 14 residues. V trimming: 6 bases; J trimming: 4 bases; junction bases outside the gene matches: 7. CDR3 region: CASSKGLAGYEQYF. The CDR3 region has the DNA TGTGCCAGCAGCAAGGGACTAGCAGGATACGAGCAGTACTTC.

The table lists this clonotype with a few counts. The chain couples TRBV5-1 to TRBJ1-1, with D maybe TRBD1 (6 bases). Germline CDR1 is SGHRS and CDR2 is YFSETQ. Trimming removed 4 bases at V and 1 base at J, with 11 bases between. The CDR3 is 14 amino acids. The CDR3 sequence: CASSQGHTNTEAFF. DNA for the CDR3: TGCGCCAGCAGCCAGGGACATACGAACACTGAAGCTTTCTTT.

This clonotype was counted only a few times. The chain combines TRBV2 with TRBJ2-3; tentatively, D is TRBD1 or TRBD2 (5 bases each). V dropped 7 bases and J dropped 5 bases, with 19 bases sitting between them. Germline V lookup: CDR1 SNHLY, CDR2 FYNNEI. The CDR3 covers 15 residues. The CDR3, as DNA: TGTGCCAGCATTGCCACGGGACCCCTGGGAGATACGCAGTATTTT. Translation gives CASIATGPLGDTQYF.

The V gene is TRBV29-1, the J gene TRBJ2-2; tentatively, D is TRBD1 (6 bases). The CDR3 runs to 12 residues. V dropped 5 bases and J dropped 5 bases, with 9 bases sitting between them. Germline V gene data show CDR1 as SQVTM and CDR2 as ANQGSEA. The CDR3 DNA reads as TGCAGCGTTTCTGACAGGACCGGGGAGCTGTTTTTT. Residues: CSVSDRTGELFF.